The source of this T cell receptor beta chain is a study of patients and donors after allogeneic stem cell transplantation. The length of the CDR3 is 13 residues. Looked up from germline, CDR1 is MNHEY and CDR2 is SMNVEV (reference sequence). V was cut by 3 bases and J by 8 bases, with 13 bases left in between. One entry per CDR3 protein, called by TCRdb with MiXCR from the RT-PCR reads. This sample has around 200,000 distinct CDR3 sequences; around 40% occur once, and the top ten carry roughly 11%. The sequenced sample was blood, either unsorted or a sorted T cell fraction (not recorded which). The chain uses TRBV27 and TRBJ1-2; D is uncertain. This receptor was obtained from a human donor who was either an allogeneic HSCT recipient or a stem cell or donor lymphocyte infusion donor (not recorded which). It is not recorded whose cells these are; they may come from a transplant donor. CDR3 nucleotide sequence: TGTGCCAGCAGTTTCAGCCCAGGTAGCGGCTACACCTTC. This codes for CASSFSPGSGYTF.